This T cell receptor (beta chain) derives from a study of cytomegalovirus exposure and HLA in healthy donors. Study-level findings and limits: Across HLA loci, a later analysis found differing TCR association rates, with DRB1 most and HLA-C fewest. The study assumed roughly uniform donor sequencing depth for presence/absence analyses. Being indistinguishable, some V segments were excluded, TRBV6-2 and TRBV6-3 among them. In a later analysis, the majority of CMV-associated beta chains seemingly showed HLA restriction.

As for this clone: Antigen unknown.

This CDR3 comprises 16 residues. Germline V gene lookup returns CDR1 LNHNV and CDR2 YYDKDF (reference sequence). The ends lost 4 bases at V and 5 bases at J; junction bases unmatched: 11. The PCR had 60 Vbeta and 13 Jbeta primers. Profiling relied on immunoSEQ multiplex PCR, and the TCRdb table lists in-frame clones only, not all of them. The profile shows about 130,000 clones, 74% of them singletons. The sequence was collected from a woman aged 45 to 65 in good health and CMV-seropositive. This chain joins TRBV15 and TRBJ2-3, with 8 bases identical to TRBD2. Sequencing was done on a sample of PBMCs. The CDR3 protein is CATSTRVASGLDTQYF. CDR3 DNA sequence: TGTGCCACCAGCACCCGAGTGGCTAGCGGGTTAGATACGCAGTATTTT.